The TCR beta chain under discussion was sequenced for a study of blood T cell repertoires in COVID-19. Study-wide context: Samples taken during acute and convalescent COVID-19 were collected in the United States, Italy and Spain.

The CDR3 has 14 residues. The germline V and J ends were trimmed by 0 bases and 1 base, with 6 bases remaining between them. Germline V gene data show CDR1 as KGHSH and CDR2 as LQKENI. The protocol was immunoSEQ multiplex PCR, while the TCRdb copy is restricted to in-frame clones and leaves out a portion. The repertoire holds 120,000 or so clones, roughly four fifths seen once, with 3.8% in the top ten. Sequencing was carried out using peripheral blood. The receptor was derived from a woman in her forties or fifties with acute or convalescent COVID-19. The V call is TRBV18, the J call TRBJ1-1; no reliable D call. The CDR3 coding sequence is TGTGCCAGCTCACCACCCCCCGGGAACACTGAAGCTTTCTTT. Amino acids: CASSPPPGNTEAFF.